The present TCR beta chain was sequenced within a study of T-cell reconstitution after alpha-beta-depleted transplantation in children. Study-level points and caveats: Among T cells one year after transplant, newly produced cells accounted for most counts and diversity. After transplant, high TCRbeta diversity at day 60 in some patients arose from surviving recipient T cells and thymic progenitors. Expanded graft clones numbering several hundred reportedly gave rise to alpha-beta T cells about two months after transplant.

Turning to this clonotype: What it recognizes is unknown. One end of the junction is discordant with germline, which a read error may explain.

Germline V gene lookup returns CDR1 LGHDT and CDR2 YNNKEL (reference sequence). The CDR3 is 17 amino acids. For TCRbeta, the library was prepared with unique molecular identifiers. TCRdb recomputed calls from the PCR reads with MiXCR, one row per CDR3 protein. The table includes approximately 290,000 distinct CDR3 sequences, roughly 11% detected once. This clonotype was obtained from a male patient between 2 and 9 years old who had a stem cell transplant for chronic granulomatous disease, so the T cells may come from the graft donor. V is TRBV3-1 and J is TRBJ2-5; D may be TRBD1 or TRBD2 (6 bases each). This sample comprised peripheral blood, obtained 180 days after TCRalphabeta/CD19-depleted stem cell transplant. The CDR3 coding sequence is TGTGCCACCAGCCAAGATAGTCGACTAGGGGGAAAAGAGACCCAGTACTTC. The encoded protein is CATSQDSRLGGKETQYF.